This note documents a single T cell receptor beta chain sequence. Its cognate antigen has yet to be identified. Within one base of it there is no much larger clone, and no base qualities were kept. TCRbeta CDR3 regions were amplified from genomic DNA using the immunoSEQ Assay, a bias-controlled multiplex PCR. In the authors' own workflow: The number of nucleated cells in each sample was estimated by amplification of reference gene primers within the assay. To quantify the absolute abundance of each unique TCRbeta CDR3 rearrangement, sequence reads were collapsed and filtered. For each sample, productive Simpson clonality was calculated as the square root of Simpson's diversity index over productive rearrangements. The table comes from immuneACCESS by way of TCRdb, which keeps in-frame sequences with V and J called. Part of the clones is missing from these tables; in studies checked, under half for an unresolved V gene and the rest for unknown reasons. That table furnishes V, J and clone size, whereas the DNA furnished D and trimming. In this sample the table shows 150,000 or so clones, about four fifths of which occur a single time. Roughly 5.5% of the sample is held by the ten biggest clonotypes.

This sample was taken from a study of blood T cell repertoires in COVID-19 (dated by TCRdb to between 2020 and 2021). About the investigation overall: Samples from collaborators originated in the United States, Italy and Spain and spanned both the acute and convalescent phases of COVID-19. The material from the prospective study consisted of cDNA or gDNA derived from T cells, B-cell-depleted T cells, or PBMCs. Deeply sampled blood TCRbeta repertoires from subjects exposed to, actively infected with, or recovered from COVID-19 were included in the dataset. A freely available public database, intended as a resource for researchers studying the immune response to SARS-CoV-2, is where the repertoires were released. Samples came from the ongoing ImmuneRACE study (first 160 participants) plus 1,254 subjects from 6 global collaborators. A de-identified subject ID, COVID-19 status, age in years and sex were almost always included in the sample metadata. Where available, HLA class I and class II types were obtained from metadata supplied by the sample provider rather than from assay-based typing. Overall study outcomes, separate from this receptor: The amount of clinical and demographic metadata varied by source and participant and was provided uncurated.

The V end loses 3 bases and the J end loses 12 bases, and a stretch of 14 bases separates them. From cysteine to phenylalanine, the CDR3 is 13 amino acids long. Just the 39-base CDR3 DNA is kept, in frame starting at base 1. Based on the germline V gene, the CDR1 and CDR2 sequences are SGHDN and FVKESK. Participants in the prospective study were aged roughly 18 to 90 years, lived in 20 to 25 United States geographic areas, and enrolled through a virtual design. Cohort assignment in the prospective study relied on participant-reported clinical history from a screening survey and a study questionnaire. Exposed participants had been in contact with someone with a PCR-confirmed or clinician-diagnosed COVID-19 case within 2 weeks of study entry. Each participant in the prospective study had whole blood, serum and a nasopharyngeal or oropharyngeal swab collected by mobile phlebotomists. Prospective study participants could optionally give additional blood draws and questionnaires over an approximately 2-month period. Before DNA extraction, prospective study blood samples were shipped either frozen or at room temperature.

Sequenced input: PBMCs or T cells enriched from blood (not recorded which). This TCR derives from a woman aged 45-60 years who had been exposed to COVID-19. The rearranged chain carries TRBV14 and TRBJ1-4, and the D gene may be TRBD1, 5 bases matching. The CDR3 amino acid sequence is: CASSHRTGTELFF. The sequence in DNA is TGTGCCAGCAGCCATCGTACAGGAACGGAACTGTTTTTT. Full variable domain (CDR3 extended with the reference TRBV14 and TRBJ1-4 proteins): EAGVTQFPSHSVIEKGQTVTLRCDPISGHDNLYWYRRVMGKEIKFLLHFVKESKQDESGMPNNRFLAERTGGTYSTLKVQPAELEDSGVYFCASSHRTGTELFFGSGTQLSVL.